Listed below are T cell receptor beta chains from one sample, sequenced in a study of T cells in Graves' hyperthyroidism and ophthalmopathy. MiXCR was run by TCRdb on the multiplex PCR reads, yielding one entry per CDR3 protein. Seen here are 350,000 or so distinct CDR3 sequences, around a sixth observed once, and the top ten hold about 14%. The material sequenced was blood. The receptors come from a woman aged 40 to 50 with Graves' ophthalmopathy. Each CDR3 is given with its conserved first and last residue. D genes are given only for firm matches. Clone size is shown for a subset of rows, as once, few, many or a class of expanded clone.

D gene,J gene,V gene,clone size,CDR3 protein,CDR3 DNA
TRBD1,TRBJ2-5,TRBV12-3/TRBV12-4,many,CASSPMTGVRETQYF,TGTGCCAGCAGCCCAATGACAGGGGTGCGCGAGACCCAGTACTTC
NA,TRBJ1-5,TRBV12-3/TRBV12-4,once,CASSLRKGVANSNQPQHF,TGTGCCAGCAGTTTACGGAAGGGGGTGGCCAATAGCAATCAGCCCCAGCATTTT
NA,TRBJ1-2,TRBV4-2,many,CASSQVDGSNYGYTF,TGTGCCAGCAGCCAAGTTGACGGTTCTAACTATGGCTACACCTTC
NA,TRBJ2-5,TRBV6-5,few,CASSYDRGGQETQYF,TGTGCCAGCAGTTACGACAGAGGGGGCCAAGAGACCCAGTACTTC
NA,TRBJ1-1,TRBV12-3/TRBV12-4,many,CASSTPSMTEAFF,TGTGCCAGCAGCACCCCATCGATGACTGAAGCTTTCTTT
TRBD1,TRBJ1-1,TRBV20-1,many,CSAQGVNTEAFF,TGCAGTGCCCAGGGGGTAAACACTGAAGCTTTCTTT
NA,TRBJ2-3,TRBV5-6,many,CASSPDRWGHTDTQYF,TGTGCCAGCAGCCCGGACCGTTGGGGCCACACAGATACGCAGTATTTT
TRBD1,TRBJ2-2,TRBV19,many,CASSIGTGVTGELFF,TGTGCCAGTAGTATCGGGACAGGGGTCACCGGGGAGCTGTTTTTT
NA,TRBJ1-1,TRBV28,many,CASSLGRLAFF,TGTGCCAGCAGTTTAGGGCGTCTAGCTTTCTTT
NA,TRBJ1-6,TRBV9,many,CASSVDGNSPLHF,TGTGCCAGCAGCGTAGATGGGAATTCACCCCTCCACTTT
NA,TRBJ1-1,TRBV11-2,NA,CASSLNMFRSGTEAFF,TGTGCCAGCAGCTTAAATATGTTTAGGTCAGGCACTGAAGCTTTCTTT
NA,TRBJ1-6,TRBV28,many,CASSPTGNSYNSPLHF,TGTGCCAGCAGTCCGACAGGAAACTCCTATAATTCACCCCTCCACTTT
TRBD1,TRBJ1-2,TRBV28,NA,CASSTGTGGGSDGYTF,TGTGCCAGCAGTACCGGGACAGGGGGCGGATCGGATGGCTACACCTTC
TRBD2,TRBJ2-3,TRBV2,few,CASGRERGTDTQYF,TGTGCCAGCGGGCGGGAGAGGGGCACAGATACGCAGTATTTT
TRBD2,TRBJ2-5,TRBV28,NA,CASIPSRGRETQYF,TGTGCCAGCATCCCATCGCGGGGGAGAGAGACCCAGTACTTC
NA,TRBJ2-7,TRBV28,many,CASRKRGTEFYEQYF,TGTGCCAGCAGAAAGCGGGGGACAGAGTTTTACGAGCAGTACTTC
NA,TRBJ1-5,TRBV6-1,many,CASSEVGQPQHF,TGTGCCAGCAGTGAAGTCGGACAGCCCCAGCATTTT
TRBD1,TRBJ2-7,TRBV29-1,many,CSVLPRQGFGQYF,TGCAGCGTTCTACCGAGACAGGGGTTTGGGCAGTACTTC
NA,TRBJ2-7,TRBV25-1,many,CASSESRGGYEQYF,TGTGCCAGCAGTGAAAGCCGTGGCGGCTACGAGCAGTACTTC
NA,TRBJ2-2,TRBV11-1,many,CASSSSEGPLNTGELFF,TGTGCCAGCAGCTCGAGCGAGGGCCCACTTAACACCGGGGAGCTGTTTTTT
NA,TRBJ1-1,TRBV19,NA,CASSTRQMNTEAFF,TGTGCCAGTAGTACCAGACAGATGAACACTGAAGCTTTCTTT
NA,TRBJ2-3,TRBV12-3/TRBV12-4,many,CASSFPLGTQYF,TGTGCCAGCAGTTTTCCCCTGGGTACGCAGTATTTT
NA,TRBJ2-7,TRBV6-5,many,CASSRPVNYEQYF,TGTGCCAGCAGTAGACCGGTAAACTACGAGCAGTACTTC
NA,TRBJ2-5,TRBV6-1,few,CASSEAGGSSTQYF,TGTGCCAGCAGTGAAGCAGGAGGGTCAAGTACCCAGTACTTC
TRBD1,TRBJ2-2,TRBV27,NA,CASSLTGVSTGELFF,TGTGCCAGCAGCCTGACAGGGGTTTCTACCGGGGAGCTGTTTTTT
TRBD1,TRBJ2-7,TRBV3-1,NA,CASSQVGQAVQYF,TGTGCCAGCAGCCAAGTCGGACAGGCCGTGCAGTACTTC
TRBD2,TRBJ2-7,TRBV12-3/TRBV12-4,many,CASRISGRNHEQYF,TGTGCCAGCAGAATAAGCGGGAGGAACCACGAGCAGTACTTC
NA,TRBJ2-5,TRBV28,many,CASSTGHQETQYF,TGTGCCAGCAGTACCGGACACCAAGAGACCCAGTACTTC
TRBD1,TRBJ2-5,TRBV29-1,many,CSVGAGGAETQYF,TGCAGCGTTGGGGCAGGGGGCGCGGAGACCCAGTACTTC
NA,TRBJ2-7,TRBV27,many,CASSGGRYEQYF,TGTGCCAGCAGTGGAGGACGGTACGAGCAGTACTTC
TRBD2,TRBJ2-7,TRBV13,many,CASSSTGTSGPYEQYF,TGTGCCAGCAGCTCCACGGGGACTAGCGGGCCCTACGAGCAGTACTTC
NA,TRBJ1-1,TRBV5-1,many,CASSRQMNTEAFF,TGCGCCAGCAGCCGACAGATGAACACTGAAGCTTTCTTT
TRBD2,TRBJ2-7,TRBV6-5,NA,CASSSRTSGSLGQYF,TGTGCCAGCAGTTCTCGGACTAGCGGATCCTTAGGGCAGTACTTC
NA,TRBJ2-7,TRBV6-1,many,CASSEWGGSSSYEQYF,TGTGCCAGCAGTGAATGGGGGGGCTCGAGCTCCTACGAGCAGTACTTC
NA,TRBJ1-6,TRBV7-2,NA,CSSSFRGSYNSPLHF,TGTTCCAGCAGCTTCAGGGGCTCCTATAATTCACCCCTCCACTTT
NA,TRBJ1-1,TRBV5-1,many,CASSLRRQPRLNTEAFF,TGCGCCAGCAGCTTGAGGCGCCAACCCCGCTTAAACACTGAAGCTTTCTTT
NA,TRBJ2-5,TRBV28,many,CASSLADSHQETQYF,TGTGCCAGCAGTTTGGCGGATAGTCATCAAGAGACCCAGTACTTC